The present T cell receptor (beta chain) was sequenced within a study of OX40 agonist ivuxolimab in advanced cancers. In the study overall: At 0.01 to 10 mg/kg, ivuxolimab was administered intravenously to patients every 2 weeks.

CDR3 length equals 15 residues. Germline-derived CDR1 and CDR2 are KGHSH and LQKENI. Trimming cost V 5 bases and J 3 bases; bases outside gene matches: 10. This clone was detected only once. Its target is not known. Notes on the study in general: A proportion of nonresponders additionally exhibited low normalized T-cell clonal expansion. Clonal expansion by week 6 occurred in CD4+ and CD8+ blood T cells (at 0.1 to 3.0 mg/kg).

Libraries were prepared by immunoSEQ multiplex PCR; TCRdb keeps only in-frame clonotypes and omits some of them. The sample includes more than 65,000 clones, 85% of them seen just once. The source material was CD4+ or CD8+ T cells sorted from blood, sampled in a trial of the OX40 agonist ivuxolimab. The receptor comes from an adult with an advanced solid tumor such as melanoma, head and neck, liver or kidney cancer. The chain recombines TRBV18 with TRBJ2-7; 7 bases fit TRBD1. The CDR3 DNA follows: TGTGCCAGCTCAGCCGGCCAGGGGGTTTTCTACGAGCAGTACTTC. Amino acids: CASSAGQGVFYEQYF.